This record concerns one TCR beta chain sequence. Per germline, CDR1 LGHNA and CDR2 YNFKEQ. The CDR3 is 17 amino acids. Trimming shortened V by 1 base and J by 3 bases, and 18 bases separated the two germline ends. PCR involved 60 Vbeta and 13 Jbeta primers. The assay was immunoSEQ multiplex PCR, and TCRdb's table has in-frame clones only and misses some. Among about 120,000 clones listed, around 78% were seen once. The sample belongs to a study of cytomegalovirus exposure and HLA in healthy donors. The clonotype comes from a woman aged 25 to 39 in good health and CMV-seropositive. The sequenced sample consisted of PBMCs. The chain has TRBV4-2 and TRBJ1-2, with TRBD1 as a possible D gene (6 bases). DNA of the CDR3: TGTGCCAGCAGCCAAGTGAAAATAAGGGGGTGGGACTATGGCTACACCTTC. It is translated as CASSQVKIRGWDYGYTF.